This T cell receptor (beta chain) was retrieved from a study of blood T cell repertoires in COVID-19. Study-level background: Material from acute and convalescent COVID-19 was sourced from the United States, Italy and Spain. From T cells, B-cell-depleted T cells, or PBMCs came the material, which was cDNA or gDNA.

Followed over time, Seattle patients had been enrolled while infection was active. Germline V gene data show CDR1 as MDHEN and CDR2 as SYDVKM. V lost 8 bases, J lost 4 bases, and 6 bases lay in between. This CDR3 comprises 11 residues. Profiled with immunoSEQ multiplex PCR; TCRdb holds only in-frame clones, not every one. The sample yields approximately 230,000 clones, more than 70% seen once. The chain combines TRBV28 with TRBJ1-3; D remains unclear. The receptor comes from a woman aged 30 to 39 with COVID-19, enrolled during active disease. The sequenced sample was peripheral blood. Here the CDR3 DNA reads TGTGCCAGCGGGAGAGGAAACACCATATATTTT. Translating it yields CASGRGNTIYF.